This TCR beta chain was observed in a study of blood T cell repertoires in COVID-19. Study as a whole: Spain, Italy and the United States supplied samples that represented acute and convalescent COVID-19. PBMCs, B-cell-depleted T cells, or T cells provided the cDNA or gDNA that made up the material.

CDR3 size: 13 residues. V was shortened by 4 bases and J by 8 bases, with 14 bases between the two germline ends. CDR1 is SNHLY and CDR2 is FYNNEI in the germline V gene. Authors' data handling: Amplification of reference gene primers was used by the study to estimate nucleated cell counts. The protocol was immunoSEQ multiplex PCR, while the TCRdb copy is restricted to in-frame clones and leaves out a portion. The DNA was the basis for D and trimming; V, J and clone size are from that table. Among 300,000 or so clones listed, around 87% were seen once. What was sequenced was peripheral blood. This TCR came from a man aged 50 to 60 with active or convalescent COVID-19. The V call is TRBV2, the J call TRBJ1-2; tentative D call: TRBD1 (6 bases). The CDR3 spells CASSGAGVGGYTF. The DNA for the CDR3 is TGTGCCAGCAGTGGGGCAGGGGTCGGCGGCTACACCTTC.